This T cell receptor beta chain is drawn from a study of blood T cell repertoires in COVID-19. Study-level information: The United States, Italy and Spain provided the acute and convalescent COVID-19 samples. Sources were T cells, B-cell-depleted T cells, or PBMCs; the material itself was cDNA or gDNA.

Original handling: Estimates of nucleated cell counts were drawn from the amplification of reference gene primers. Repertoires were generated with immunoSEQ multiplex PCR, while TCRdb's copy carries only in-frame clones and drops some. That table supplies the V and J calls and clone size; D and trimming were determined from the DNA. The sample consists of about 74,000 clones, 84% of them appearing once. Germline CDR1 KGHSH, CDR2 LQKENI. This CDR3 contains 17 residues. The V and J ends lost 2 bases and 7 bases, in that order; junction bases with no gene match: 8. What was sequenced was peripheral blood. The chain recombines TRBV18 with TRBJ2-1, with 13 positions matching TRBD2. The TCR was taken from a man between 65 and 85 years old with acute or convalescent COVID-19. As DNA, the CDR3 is TGTGCCAGCTCACCAGGACTAGCGGGAGCGGGAGGGAATGAGCAGTTCTTC. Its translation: CASSPGLAGAGGNEQFF.